The rows below give T cell receptor beta chains drawn from one sample of a study of identical twins. TCRdb redid the calling of the 5' RACE reads with MiXCR, one entry per CDR3 protein. The top ten hold about a tenth of the sample, which has around 240,000 distinct CDR3 sequences, roughly a tenth seen once. The material sequenced was memory T cells sorted from blood. The receptor source for this set is a man aged 50 to 59 in good health. The conserved cysteine and the conserved F or W are not part of the CDR3 here.

ASSLGRGQEIYNEQF | TRBJ2-1 | TRBV11-2 | 15
ASSPPGLAGGRNEQF | TRBJ2-1 | TRBV6-2/TRBV6-3 | 15
ASGATGNYGYT | TRBJ1-2 | TRBV7-2 | 11
ASSLELPLTKNIQY | TRBJ2-4 | TRBV5-6 | 14
ASSLLVEQY | TRBJ2-7 | TRBV7-2 | 9
ASSPPRDGLVANTGELF | TRBJ2-2 | TRBV18 | 17
ASSLAGLVLETQY | TRBJ2-5 | TRBV11-2 | 13
ASSPQGQGATNEKLF | TRBJ1-4 | TRBV4-2 | 15
ATSRPLWQAGDSKGTIY | TRBJ1-3 | TRBV15 | 17
ASSLYAGRTEAF | TRBJ1-1 | TRBV27 | 12
ASSQNPGLADQETQY | TRBJ2-5 | TRBV4-2 | 15
ASSYSAGGAPYEQY | TRBJ2-7 | TRBV6-5 | 14
ATSRVGQGAYNEQF | TRBJ2-1 | TRBV15 | 14
ASSLYRGPYNEQF | TRBJ2-1 | TRBV5-5 | 13
ASSTGREGYNEQF | TRBJ2-1 | TRBV6-2/TRBV6-3 | 13
SAVGQGRTEAF | TRBJ1-1 | TRBV29-1 | 11
SVGETESTDTQY | TRBJ2-3 | TRBV29-1 | 12
ASSPQGASTDTQY | TRBJ2-3 | TRBV7-2 | 13
ASSVSGTAGNTIY | TRBJ1-3 | TRBV19 | 13
ASRLSIAGNTEAF | TRBJ1-1 | TRBV12-3/TRBV12-4 | 13
ASSYTANEQY | TRBJ2-7 | TRBV12-3/TRBV12-4 | 10
ASSLVSPETQY | TRBJ2-5 | TRBV28 | 11
SAPSRDRYSYEQY | TRBJ2-7 | TRBV20-1 | 13
ASRTSGRANNEQF | TRBJ2-1 | TRBV19 | 13
ASSPAENRGNEQF | TRBJ2-1 | TRBV5-1 | 13
ASSLKGSGGHQETQY | TRBJ2-5 | TRBV28 | 15
ASTAPGDYGYT | TRBJ1-2 | TRBV7-8 | 11
ASSYSSGGQETQY | TRBJ2-5 | TRBV6-5 | 13
ASSAQGSGEKLF | TRBJ1-4 | TRBV25-1 | 12
ASSTPGDLAGVHEQF | TRBJ2-1 | TRBV21-1 | 15
SVNRGRNTEAF | TRBJ1-1 | TRBV29-1 | 11
ASNRQGVRYEQY | TRBJ2-7 | TRBV12-3/TRBV12-4 | 12
AISDNRAGADTQY | TRBJ2-3 | TRBV10-3 | 13
ASSQGDRDNEQF | TRBJ2-1 | TRBV4-2 | 12
ASSKQQGAIFEQY | TRBJ2-7 | TRBV7-2 | 13
ASSLYGTGHNT | TRBJ1-2 | TRBV7-2 | 11